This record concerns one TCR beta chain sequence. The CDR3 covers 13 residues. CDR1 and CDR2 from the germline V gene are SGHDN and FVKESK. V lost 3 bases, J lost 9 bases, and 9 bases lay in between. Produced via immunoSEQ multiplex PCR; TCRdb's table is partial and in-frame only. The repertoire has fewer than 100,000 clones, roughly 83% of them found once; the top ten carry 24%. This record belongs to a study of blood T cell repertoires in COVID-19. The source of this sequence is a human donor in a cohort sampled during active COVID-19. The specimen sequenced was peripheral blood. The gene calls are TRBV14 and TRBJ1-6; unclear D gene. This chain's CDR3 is CASSQMGSSPLHF. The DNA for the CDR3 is TGTGCCAGCAGCCAGATGGGCAGTTCACCCCTCCACTTT.